The rows below give T cell receptor beta chains drawn from one sample of a study of blood T cell repertoires in COVID-19. Assay used: immunoSEQ multiplex PCR; TCRdb lists only in-frame clones, some missing. The sample consists of approximately 300,000 clones, roughly 91% of them appearing once. Sequencing was performed on peripheral blood. Receptor source: a man between 25 and 39 years old with acute or convalescent COVID-19. CDR3s include the opening cysteine and the closing phenylalanine or tryptophan. The order of the fields is V gene, clone size, D gene, J gene, CDR3 DNA, CDR3 protein. The D gene is left open where the match is weak. Clone size is given for some rows only: seen once, a few or many times, or a class if the clone is expanded.

v_gene: TRBV19; abundance: .; d_gene: TRBD1; j_gene: TRBJ1-2; CDR3nt: TGTGCCGTAAACCTGGGACAGTTCAACTATGGCTACACCTTC; CDR3aa: CAVNLGQFNYGYTF
v_gene: TRBV11-2; abundance: .; d_gene: .; j_gene: TRBJ2-7; CDR3nt: TGTGCCAGCAGCTTCAACAGGGAAAACTACGAGCAGTACTTC; CDR3aa: CASSFNRENYEQYF
v_gene: TRBV6-5; abundance: .; d_gene: .; j_gene: TRBJ1-5; CDR3nt: TGTGCCAGCATCCCAAAGGGGCAGAACAATCAGCCCCAGCATTTT; CDR3aa: CASIPKGQNNQPQHF
v_gene: TRBV15; abundance: .; d_gene: TRBD1; j_gene: TRBJ2-4; CDR3nt: TGTGCCACCAGCCCCCTAGACAGGGGGCGACACATTCAGTACTTC; CDR3aa: CATSPLDRGRHIQYF
v_gene: TRBV14; abundance: .; d_gene: TRBD1; j_gene: TRBJ1-3; CDR3nt: TGTGCCAGCAGCCGAGACAGGGTAAACACCATATATTTT; CDR3aa: CASSRDRVNTIYF
v_gene: TRBV3-1/TRBV3-2; abundance: once; d_gene: TRBD2; j_gene: TRBJ2-1; CDR3nt: TGTGCCAGCAGCCGCTTAACTAGCGGGAGTAAAAATGAGCAGTTCTTC; CDR3aa: CASSRLTSGSKNEQFF
v_gene: TRBV28; abundance: .; d_gene: TRBD2; j_gene: TRBJ2-7; CDR3nt: TGTGCCAGCAGTTTCCCCAAGCTAGCGGGGGGGCCAGTGAACGAGCAGTACTTC; CDR3aa: CASSFPKLAGGPVNEQYF
v_gene: TRBV5-1; abundance: once; d_gene: TRBD2; j_gene: TRBJ2-3; CDR3nt: TGCGCCAGCAGCACCGCTAGCGGGGGGCCAATTAGCACAGATACGCAGTATTTT; CDR3aa: CASSTASGGPISTDTQYF
v_gene: TRBV18; abundance: .; d_gene: .; j_gene: TRBJ2-3; CDR3nt: TGTGCCAGCTCACCCCCGGGATGGGAAGATACGCAGTATTTT; CDR3aa: CASSPPGWEDTQYF
v_gene: TRBV12-3/TRBV12-4; abundance: few; d_gene: .; j_gene: TRBJ1-3; CDR3nt: TGTGCCAGCAGTTCCCCGGGAGGAAACACCATATATTTT; CDR3aa: CASSSPGGNTIYF
v_gene: TRBV19; abundance: .; d_gene: TRBD2; j_gene: TRBJ2-4; CDR3nt: TGTGCCAGTATTGGGGGCACTAGCGGGGGGCCAGGTGACATTCAGTACTTC; CDR3aa: CASIGGTSGGPGDIQYF